The subject of this entry is one TCR beta chain. Sequenced by immunoSEQ multiplex PCR; TCRdb stores in-frame clones only, minus some. There are some 36,000 clones in the sample; about 95% occur only once, and roughly 1.5% lies in the top ten. The data stem from a study of T cell clonotyping in hematopoietic cell transplantation. Study summary: Cytoreduction preceded collection of pretransplant recipient samples.

Time point reported: recipient sample about 28 days before transplant, after cytoreduction. The CDR3 is 16 amino acids. Germline CDR1 and CDR2: SGHAT and FQNNGV. Trimming cost V 1 base and J 2 bases, with 14 bases left between them. Here the sequenced sample was peripheral blood mononuclear cells, taken before stem cell transplant. The chain links TRBV11-2 to TRBJ1-2; D possibly corresponds to TRBD1 (6 bases). The source of this sequence is a man aged 35 to 55 with chronic myeloid leukemia. Some clones in this sample may be carry-over from other donors' samples. This CDR3 reads CASSLAGGGWNYGYTF. The CDR3 DNA follows: TGTGCCAGCAGCTTAGCCGGAGGGGGATGGAACTATGGCTACACCTTC.